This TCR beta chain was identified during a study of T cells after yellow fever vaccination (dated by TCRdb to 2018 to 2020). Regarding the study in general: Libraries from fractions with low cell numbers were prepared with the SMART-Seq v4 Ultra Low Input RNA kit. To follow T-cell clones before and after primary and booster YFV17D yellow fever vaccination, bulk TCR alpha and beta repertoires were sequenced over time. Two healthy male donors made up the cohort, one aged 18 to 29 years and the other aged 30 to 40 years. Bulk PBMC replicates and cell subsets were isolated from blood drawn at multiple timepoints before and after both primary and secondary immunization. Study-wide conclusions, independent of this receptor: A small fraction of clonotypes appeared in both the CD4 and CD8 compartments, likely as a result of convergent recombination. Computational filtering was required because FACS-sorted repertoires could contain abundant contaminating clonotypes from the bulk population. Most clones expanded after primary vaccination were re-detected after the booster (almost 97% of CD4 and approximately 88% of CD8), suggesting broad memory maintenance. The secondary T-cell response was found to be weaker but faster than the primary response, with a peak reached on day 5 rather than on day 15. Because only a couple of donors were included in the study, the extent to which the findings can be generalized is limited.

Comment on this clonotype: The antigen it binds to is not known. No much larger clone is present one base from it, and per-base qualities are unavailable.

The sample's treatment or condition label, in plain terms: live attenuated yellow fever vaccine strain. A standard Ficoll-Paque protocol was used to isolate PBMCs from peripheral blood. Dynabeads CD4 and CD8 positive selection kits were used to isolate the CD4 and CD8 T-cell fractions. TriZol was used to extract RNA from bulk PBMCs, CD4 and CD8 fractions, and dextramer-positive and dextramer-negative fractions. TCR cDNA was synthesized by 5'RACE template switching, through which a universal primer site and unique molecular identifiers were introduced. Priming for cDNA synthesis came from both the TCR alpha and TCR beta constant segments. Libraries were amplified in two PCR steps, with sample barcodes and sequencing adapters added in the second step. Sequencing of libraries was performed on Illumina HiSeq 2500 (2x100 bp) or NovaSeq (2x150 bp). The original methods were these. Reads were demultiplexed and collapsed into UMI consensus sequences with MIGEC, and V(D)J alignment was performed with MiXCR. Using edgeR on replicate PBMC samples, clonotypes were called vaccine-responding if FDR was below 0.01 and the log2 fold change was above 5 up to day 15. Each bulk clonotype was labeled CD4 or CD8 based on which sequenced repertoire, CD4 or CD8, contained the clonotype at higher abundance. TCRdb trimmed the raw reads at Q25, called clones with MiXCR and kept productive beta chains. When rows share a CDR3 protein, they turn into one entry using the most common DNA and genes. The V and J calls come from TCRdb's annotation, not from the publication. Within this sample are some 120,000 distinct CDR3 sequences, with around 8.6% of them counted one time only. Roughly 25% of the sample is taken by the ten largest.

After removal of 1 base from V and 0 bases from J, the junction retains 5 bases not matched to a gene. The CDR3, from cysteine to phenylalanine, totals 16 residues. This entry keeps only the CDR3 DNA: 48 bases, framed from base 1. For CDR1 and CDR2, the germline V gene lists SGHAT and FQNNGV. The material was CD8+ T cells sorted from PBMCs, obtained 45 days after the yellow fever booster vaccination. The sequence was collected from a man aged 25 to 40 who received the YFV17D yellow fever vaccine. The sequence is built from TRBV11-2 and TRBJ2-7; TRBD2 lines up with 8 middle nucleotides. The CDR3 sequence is CASSLVRAGDSYEQYF. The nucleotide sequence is TGTGCCAGCAGCTTAGTAAGAGCGGGGGACTCCTACGAGCAGTACTTC.